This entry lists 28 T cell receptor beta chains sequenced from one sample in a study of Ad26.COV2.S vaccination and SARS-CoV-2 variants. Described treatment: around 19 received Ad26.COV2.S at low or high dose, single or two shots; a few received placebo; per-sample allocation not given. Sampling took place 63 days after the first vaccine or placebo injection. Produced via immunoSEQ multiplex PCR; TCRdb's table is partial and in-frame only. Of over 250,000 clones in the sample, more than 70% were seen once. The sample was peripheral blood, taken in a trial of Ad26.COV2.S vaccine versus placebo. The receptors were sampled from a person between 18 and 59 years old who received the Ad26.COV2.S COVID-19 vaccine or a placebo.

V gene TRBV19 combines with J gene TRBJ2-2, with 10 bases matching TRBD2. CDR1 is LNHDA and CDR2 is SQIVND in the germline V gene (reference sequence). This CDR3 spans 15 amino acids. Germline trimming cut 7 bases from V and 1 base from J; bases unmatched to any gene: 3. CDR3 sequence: CASKPSGGNTGELFF. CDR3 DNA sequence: TGTGCCAGTAAACCTAGCGGGGGGAACACCGGGGAGCTGTTTTTT.

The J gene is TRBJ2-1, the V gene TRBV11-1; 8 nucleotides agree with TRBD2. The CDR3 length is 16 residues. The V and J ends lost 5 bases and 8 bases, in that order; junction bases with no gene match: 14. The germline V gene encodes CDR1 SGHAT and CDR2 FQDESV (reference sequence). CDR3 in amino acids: CASSPDSGTRRYEQFF. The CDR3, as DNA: TGTGCCAGCAGCCCTGACTCCGGGACTAGACGCTATGAGCAGTTCTTC.

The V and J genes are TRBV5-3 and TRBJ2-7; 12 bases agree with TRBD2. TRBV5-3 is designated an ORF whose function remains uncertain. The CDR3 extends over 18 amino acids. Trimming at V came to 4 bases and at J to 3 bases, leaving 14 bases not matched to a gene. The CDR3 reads CARSHLRLAGDLFYEQYF. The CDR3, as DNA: TGTGCCAGAAGCCACCTAAGACTAGCGGGGGATCTTTTCTACGAGCAGTACTTC.

This CDR3 reads CASSPPPGTSGALQYF. In DNA form, the CDR3 reads TGTGCCAGCAGCCCGCCCCCCGGGACTAGCGGGGCCCTGCAGTACTTC. The chain links TRBV14 to TRBJ2-5; 13 bases are a match to TRBD2. Germline lookup yields CDR1 SGHDN and CDR2 FVKESK. This CDR3 comprises 16 residues. J gave up 11 bases and V 4 bases, and 13 bases lay outside the gene matches.

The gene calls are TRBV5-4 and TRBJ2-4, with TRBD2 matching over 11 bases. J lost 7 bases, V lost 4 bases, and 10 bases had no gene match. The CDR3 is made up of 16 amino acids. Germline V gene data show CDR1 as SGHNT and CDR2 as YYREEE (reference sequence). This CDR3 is CASSRSGGVLGNIQYF. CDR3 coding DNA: TGTGCCAGCAGCCGTAGCGGGGGGGTCCTGGGCAACATTCAGTACTTC.

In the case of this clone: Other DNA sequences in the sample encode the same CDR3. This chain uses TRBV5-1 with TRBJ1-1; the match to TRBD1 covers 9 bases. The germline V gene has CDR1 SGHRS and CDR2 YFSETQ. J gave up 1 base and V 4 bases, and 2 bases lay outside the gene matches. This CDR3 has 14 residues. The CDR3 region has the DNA TGCGCCAGCAGCACGGGACAGGGGAACACTGAAGCTTTCTTT. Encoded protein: CASSTGQGNTEAFF.

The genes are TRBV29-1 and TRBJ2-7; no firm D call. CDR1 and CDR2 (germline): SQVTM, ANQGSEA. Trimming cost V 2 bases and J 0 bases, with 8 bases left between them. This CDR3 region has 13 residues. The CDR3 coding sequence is TGCAGCGTTGAACTGTCTAGCTCCTACGAGCAGTACTTC. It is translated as CSVELSSSYEQYF.

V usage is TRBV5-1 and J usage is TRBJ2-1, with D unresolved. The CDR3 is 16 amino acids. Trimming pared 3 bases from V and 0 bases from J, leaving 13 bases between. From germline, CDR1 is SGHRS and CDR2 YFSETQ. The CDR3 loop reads CASSSSSRPSYNEQFF. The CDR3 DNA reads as TGCGCCAGCAGCTCGTCCTCGCGGCCCTCCTACAATGAGCAGTTCTTC.

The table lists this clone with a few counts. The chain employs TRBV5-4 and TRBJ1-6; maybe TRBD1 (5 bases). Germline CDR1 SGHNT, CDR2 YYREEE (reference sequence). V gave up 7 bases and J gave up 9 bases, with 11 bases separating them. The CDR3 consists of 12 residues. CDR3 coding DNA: TGTGCCAGCGGGGACTGGGGTTCACCCCTCCACTTT. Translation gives CASGDWGSPLHF.

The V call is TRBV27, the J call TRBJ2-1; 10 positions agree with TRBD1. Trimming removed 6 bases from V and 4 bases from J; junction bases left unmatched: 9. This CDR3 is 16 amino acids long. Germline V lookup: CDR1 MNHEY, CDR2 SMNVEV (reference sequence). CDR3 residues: CASRGQGSAAYNEQFF. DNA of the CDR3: TGTGCCAGCAGGGGACAGGGGAGTGCGGCTTACAATGAGCAGTTCTTC.

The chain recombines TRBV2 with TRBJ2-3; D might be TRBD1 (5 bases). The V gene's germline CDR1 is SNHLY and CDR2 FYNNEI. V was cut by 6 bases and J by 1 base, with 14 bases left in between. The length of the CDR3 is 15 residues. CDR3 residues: CASSSQGLGTDTQYF. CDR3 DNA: TGTGCCAGCAGCTCTCAGGGATTGGGCACAGATACGCAGTATTTT.

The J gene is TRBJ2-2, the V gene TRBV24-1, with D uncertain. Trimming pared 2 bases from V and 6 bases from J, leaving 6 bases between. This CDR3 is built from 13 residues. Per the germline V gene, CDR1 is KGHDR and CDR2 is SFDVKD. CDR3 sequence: CATSDSWAGELFF. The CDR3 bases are TGTGCCACCAGTGATTCTTGGGCCGGGGAGCTGTTTTTT.

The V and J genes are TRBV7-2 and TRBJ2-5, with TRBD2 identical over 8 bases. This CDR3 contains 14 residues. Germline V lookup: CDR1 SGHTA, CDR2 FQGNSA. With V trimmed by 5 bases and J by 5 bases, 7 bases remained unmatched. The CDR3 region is CASSPAGAWETQYF. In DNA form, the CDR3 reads TGTGCCAGCAGCCCAGCGGGAGCATGGGAGACCCAGTACTTC.

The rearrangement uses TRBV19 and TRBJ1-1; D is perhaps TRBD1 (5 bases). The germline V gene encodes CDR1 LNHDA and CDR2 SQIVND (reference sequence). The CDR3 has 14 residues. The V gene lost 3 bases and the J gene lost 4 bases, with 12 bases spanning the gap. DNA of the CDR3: TGTGCCAGTAGTATTTTGGGGGGTGGCACTGAAGCTTTCTTT. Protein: CASSILGGGTEAFF.

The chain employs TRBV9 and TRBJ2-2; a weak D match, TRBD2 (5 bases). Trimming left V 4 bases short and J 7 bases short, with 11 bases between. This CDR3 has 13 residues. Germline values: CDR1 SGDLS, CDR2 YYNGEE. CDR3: CASSSWAGGELFF. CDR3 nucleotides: TGTGCCAGCAGCTCCTGGGCGGGCGGGGAGCTGTTTTTT.

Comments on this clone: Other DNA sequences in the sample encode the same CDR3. The CDR3 bases are TGCGCCAGCAGCTTGGAGGGGGTGAGCAATCAGCCCCAGCATTTT. Translated: CASSLEGVSNQPQHF. The rearrangement links TRBV5-1 to TRBJ1-5; maybe TRBD1 (6 bases). CDR3 size: 15 residues. Germline-derived CDR1 and CDR2 are SGHRS and YFSETQ. The V and J ends lost 0 bases and 1 base respectively, with 8 bases between them. The variable domain in full, with the rest retrieved from reference TRBV5-1 and TRBJ1-5, is KAGVTQTPRYLIKTRGQQVTLSCSPISGHRSVSWYQQTPGQGLQFLFEYFSETQRNKGNFPGRFSGRQFSNSRSEMNVSTLELGDSALYLCASSLEGVSNQPQHFGDGTRLSIL.

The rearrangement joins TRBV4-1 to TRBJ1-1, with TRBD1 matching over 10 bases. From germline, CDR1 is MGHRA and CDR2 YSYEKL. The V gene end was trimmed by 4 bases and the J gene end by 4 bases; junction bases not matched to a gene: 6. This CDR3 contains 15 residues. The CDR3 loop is CASSRRGQGTTEAFF. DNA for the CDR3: TGCGCCAGCAGCCGAAGGGGACAGGGGACCACTGAAGCTTTCTTT.

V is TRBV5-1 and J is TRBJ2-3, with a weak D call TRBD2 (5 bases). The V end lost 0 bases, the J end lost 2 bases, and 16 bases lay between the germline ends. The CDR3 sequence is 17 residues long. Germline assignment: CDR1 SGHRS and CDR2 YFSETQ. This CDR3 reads CASSLASRVANTDTQYF. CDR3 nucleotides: TGCGCCAGCAGCTTGGCCTCGCGGGTGGCCAACACAGATACGCAGTATTTT.

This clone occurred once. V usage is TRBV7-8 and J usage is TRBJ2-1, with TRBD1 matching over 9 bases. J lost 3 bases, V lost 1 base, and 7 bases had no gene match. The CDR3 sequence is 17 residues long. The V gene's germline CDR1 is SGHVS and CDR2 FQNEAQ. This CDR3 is CASSLDLWGQGYNEQFF. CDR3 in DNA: TGTGCCAGCAGCTTAGATCTATGGGGACAGGGCTACAATGAGCAGTTCTTC.

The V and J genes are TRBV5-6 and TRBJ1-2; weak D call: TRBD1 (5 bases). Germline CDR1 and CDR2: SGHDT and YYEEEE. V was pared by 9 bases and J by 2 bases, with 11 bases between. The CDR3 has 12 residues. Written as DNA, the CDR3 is TGTGCCACGGGTTCAGGGAACTATGGCTACACCTTC. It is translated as CATGSGNYGYTF. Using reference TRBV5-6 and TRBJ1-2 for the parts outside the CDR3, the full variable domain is DAGVTQSPTHLIKTRGQQVTLRCSPKSGHDTVSWYQQALGQGPQFIFQYYEEEERQRGNFPDRFSGHQFPNYSSELNVNALLLGDSALYLCATGSGNYGYTFGSGTRLTVV.

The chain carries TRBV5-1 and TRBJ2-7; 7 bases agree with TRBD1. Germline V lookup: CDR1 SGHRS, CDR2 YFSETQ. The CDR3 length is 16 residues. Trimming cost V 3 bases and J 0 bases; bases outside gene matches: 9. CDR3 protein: CASSSGQVTFSYEQYF. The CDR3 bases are TGCGCCAGCAGCTCCGGACAGGTCACCTTCTCCTACGAGCAGTACTTC.

CDR3 sequence (DNA): TGTGCCAGCAGCCCCTTCACAGGGTCAGCTTTCTTT. Its protein is CASSPFTGSAFF. The chain has TRBV11-1 and TRBJ1-1, with D possibly being TRBD1 (6 bases). Trimming stripped 5 bases from V and 10 bases from J, with 14 bases between. The CDR3 sequence is 12 residues long. Germline values: CDR1 SGHAT, CDR2 FQDESV (reference sequence).

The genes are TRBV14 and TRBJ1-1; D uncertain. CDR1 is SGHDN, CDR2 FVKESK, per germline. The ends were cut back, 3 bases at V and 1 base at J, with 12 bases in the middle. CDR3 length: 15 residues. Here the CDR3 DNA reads TGTGCCAGCAGCCAGACAAGTTCGTGGAACACTGAAGCTTTCTTT. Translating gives CASSQTSSWNTEAFF. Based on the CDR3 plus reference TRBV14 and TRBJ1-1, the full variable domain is EAGVTQFPSHSVIEKGQTVTLRCDPISGHDNLYWYRRVMGKEIKFLLHFVKESKQDESGMPNNRFLAERTGGTYSTLKVQPAELEDSGVYFCASSQTSSWNTEAFFGQGTRLTVV.

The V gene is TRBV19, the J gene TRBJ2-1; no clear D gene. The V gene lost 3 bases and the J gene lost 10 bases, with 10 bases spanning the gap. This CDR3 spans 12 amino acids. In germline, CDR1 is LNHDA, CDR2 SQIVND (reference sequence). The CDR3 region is CASSIRGAEQFF. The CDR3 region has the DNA TGTGCCAGTAGTATCCGCGGTGCAGAGCAGTTCTTC.

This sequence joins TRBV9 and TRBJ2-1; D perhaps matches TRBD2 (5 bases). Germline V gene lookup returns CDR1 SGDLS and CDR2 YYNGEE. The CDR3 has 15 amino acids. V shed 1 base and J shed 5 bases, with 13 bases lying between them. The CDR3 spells CASSVRGSYDNEQFF. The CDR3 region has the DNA TGTGCCAGCAGCGTAAGAGGGTCCTACGACAATGAGCAGTTCTTC.

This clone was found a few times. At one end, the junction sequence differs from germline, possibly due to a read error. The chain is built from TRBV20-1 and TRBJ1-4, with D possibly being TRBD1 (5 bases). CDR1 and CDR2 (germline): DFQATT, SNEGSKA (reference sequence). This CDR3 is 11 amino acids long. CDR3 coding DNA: TGCAGTGCTAGAGATCTTGGGGCAGGAGTTTTT. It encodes CSARDLGAGVF.

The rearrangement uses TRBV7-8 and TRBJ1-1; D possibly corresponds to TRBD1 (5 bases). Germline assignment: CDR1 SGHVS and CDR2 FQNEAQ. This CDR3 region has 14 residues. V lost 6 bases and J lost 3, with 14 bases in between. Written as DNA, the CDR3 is TGTGCCAGCAGTATCAGGGAATTGCACACTGAAGCTTTCTTT. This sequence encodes CASSIRELHTEAFF.

The CDR3 DNA is TGTGCCAGCAGCGTAGGCCCAGGGTATGGCTACACCTTC. Amino acids: CASSVGPGYGYTF. J is TRBJ1-2 and V is TRBV9; D may be TRBD1 (5 bases). There are 13 residues in the CDR3. The V end was cut by 0 bases, the J end by 5 bases, with 8 bases between. Per the germline V gene, CDR1 is SGDLS and CDR2 is YYNGEE.